This T cell receptor beta chain was documented in a study of long-term antiretroviral therapy in people with HIV. Study details: The earliest samples came from an era when ART typically awaited falling CD4 counts.

Germline lookup yields CDR1 MGHRA and CDR2 YSYEKL. Trimming left V 3 bases short and J 5 bases short, with 16 bases between. This CDR3 contains 15 residues. An immunoSEQ assay, version v3.0, was performed at survey level. Produced via immunoSEQ multiplex PCR; TCRdb's table is partial and in-frame only. Found here are some 25,000 clones, approximately 88% of them singletons; the top ten hold approximately 16%. Comment on this clone: Its antigen is unidentified.

No donor had fewer than one pre-ART PBMC sample or fewer than two post-ART PBMC samples. General study results and limits: Pre-ART clonal expansions dominated every time point's repertoire.

The receptor was derived from a young man with HIV. Sequencing was performed on unsorted PBMCs, taken 4.2 to 4.5 years after starting antiretroviral therapy. This chain connects TRBV4-1 to TRBJ2-5; D possibly corresponds to TRBD1 (6 bases). Here the CDR3 DNA reads TGCGCCAGCAGCCAGCCCGGGACAAGAGGGGAGACCCAGTACTTC. This encodes CASSQPGTRGETQYF.